This TCR beta chain was identified during a study of post-analysis software for immune sequencing data. Looking at the study overall: Some patients lacked subtype; others had relapsing-remitting, secondary progressive or progressive-relapsing disease.

Germline values: CDR1 SGHRS, CDR2 YFSETQ. The CDR3 loop spans 15 amino acids. The V and J ends lost 3 bases and 2 bases respectively, with 13 bases between them. Presence of unique molecular identifiers characterized the TCR beta cDNA libraries. It was from approximately 0.91 to 9.4 million T cells that 500,000 or so cDNA molecules came. TCRdb processed the PCR reads anew with MiXCR; each CDR3 protein has one entry. The repertoire holds 650,000 to 850,000 distinct CDR3 sequences, under 70% seen once, with about 4.8% in the top ten. General study results and limits: For normalized Chao1 diversity, multiple sclerosis patients scored significantly lower than controls did. Strong co-clustering by F measure linked samples that shared a preparation batch. In patients, TRBV5-6, TRBV5-1 and TRBV20-1 belonged to 4 or 5 TRBV segments found more frequently than in controls.

A note on this clonotype: Its antigen is unknown.

V and J are TRBV5-1 and TRBJ2-3, with D maybe TRBD2 (6 bases). Sequenced: blood. The TCR was taken from a girl aged 5-17 years with multiple sclerosis. The CDR3 coding sequence is TGCGCCAGCAGCTCGACGCGGACTACCACAGATACGCAGTATTTT. Its translation is CASSSTRTTTDTQYF.